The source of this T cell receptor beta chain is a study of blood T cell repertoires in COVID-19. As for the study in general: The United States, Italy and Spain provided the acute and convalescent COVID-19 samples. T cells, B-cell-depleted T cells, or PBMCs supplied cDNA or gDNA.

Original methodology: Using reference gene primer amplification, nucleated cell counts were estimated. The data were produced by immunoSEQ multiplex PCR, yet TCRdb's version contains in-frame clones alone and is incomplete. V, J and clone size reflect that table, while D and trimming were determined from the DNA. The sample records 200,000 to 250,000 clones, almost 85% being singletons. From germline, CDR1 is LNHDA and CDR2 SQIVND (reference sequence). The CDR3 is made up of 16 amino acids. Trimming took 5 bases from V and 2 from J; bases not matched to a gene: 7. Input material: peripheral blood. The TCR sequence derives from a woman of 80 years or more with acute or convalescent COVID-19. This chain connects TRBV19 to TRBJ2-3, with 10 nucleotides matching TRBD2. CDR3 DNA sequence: TGTGCCAGTAGTGTGATAGCGGGAGGCCACACAGATACGCAGTATTTT. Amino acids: CASSVIAGGHTDTQYF.